This T cell receptor beta chain derives from a study of blood T cell repertoires in COVID-19. For the study at large: T cells, B-cell-depleted T cells, or PBMCs provided the cDNA or gDNA that served as material.

Adults between about 18 and 89 years of age took part from some 25 US areas. Original methodology: Reference gene primer amplification gave nucleated cell count estimates. Generated by immunoSEQ multiplex PCR, the TCRdb table keeps only in-frame clones and is missing some. For V, J and clone size, that table is used; D and trimming come from the DNA. The sample has over 200,000 clones; about 81% are singletons. The CDR3 spans 14 residues. Germline V lookup: CDR1 GTSNPN, CDR2 SVGIG (reference sequence). J gave up 9 bases and V 8 bases, and 13 bases lay outside the gene matches. This sequence joins TRBV30 and TRBJ2-1, with 10 bases fitting TRBD2. This sequence originates from a man aged 40-55 years who had recovered from COVID-19. Specimen: PBMCs or T cells enriched from blood (not recorded which). In nucleotides, the CDR3 is TGTGCCGGCCGACTAGCGGGCCCACGGTCTGAGCAGTTCTTC. This gives the protein CAGRLAGPRSEQFF.